The source of this TCR beta chain is a study of T cell responses to AZD1222 COVID-19 vaccine (dated by TCRdb to the early 2020s). Looking at the study overall: A total of under 250 trial participants underwent TCR sequencing, of whom some 200 had received two doses of AZD1222 and some 25 had received two doses of the MenACWY control vaccine. Trial participants were enrolled into age subgroups of 18-55, 56-69 and 70-plus years, which contained roughly 150, 30 and 60 TCR-sequenced participants, respectively.

The germline V gene provides CDR1 LGHNA and CDR2 YSLEER. The CDR3 runs 15 amino acids, cysteine and phenylalanine included. Only the CDR3 DNA is retained, 45 bases long and in frame from the first base. V drops 1 base and J drops 2 bases, leaving 12 bases in between. Study-level results and caveats: After two AZD1222 doses, spike-specific TCR breadth and depth were significantly higher than at day 0 and than in MenACWY recipients. Because no day 14 peak-response samples were available, the repertoires could be characterized only after the peak T cell response. In the small 56-69-year group, the increase in depth fell short of significance, most likely because of low power. Conclusions about previously exposed vaccinees are limited because only 6 or 7 AZD1222 recipients were SARS-CoV-2 seropositive at baseline. Reportedly, close to half of the unique spike-specific TCRs recognized epitopes lying outside the regions that are mutated in the B.1.351 and B.1.1.7 variants. Participants were mostly white British and included more females than males, and it was suggested by the authors that clonal diversity may have been underestimated. Vaccine-associated CD4 TCRs spanned the whole spike protein, with dominant responses in regions 160-218 and 743-854.

The time point label for this specimen denotes: baseline before first vaccination. The treatment or condition label, as the study defines it: meningococcal conjugate vaccine given as trial control. Vaccinee samples were obtained from the UK trials COV001 and COV002, which included a single-blind randomized controlled phase 2/3 trial of AZD1222 (ChAdOx1 nCoV-19) in healthy adults. For TCRbeta chain sequencing, PBMC samples were collected from trial participants at day 0 and at day 28 after the second dose. Comment on this clone: The antigen it binds to is not known. No per-base quality is available; no much larger clone lies one base away.

The CDR3 regions of human TCRbeta chains were subjected to immunosequencing. The original pipeline was this. TCRs in the repertoires were matched against a reference library of SARS-CoV-2-specific TCRs that had been generated with the MIRA antigen-specificity platform. Breadth was defined as the fraction of unique TCRs that were SARS-CoV-2-associated. Depth was defined as the fraction of total T cells that were SARS-CoV-2-associated. Using the MIRA data, each spike-specific TCR was assigned both to the spike region to which the TCR was reactive and to a CD4 or CD8 class. Log10-transformed breadth and depth values were compared by one-way ANOVA with Sidak's multiple comparisons tests. The source is immuneACCESS, and TCRdb retained only in-frame sequences with V and J called. Part of the clones is not carried over; for the studies checked, unresolved V genes explain less than half of this, and the remainder is unexplained. The D gene and trimming were derived from the DNA, and the V and J assignments and clone size from that table. Here the sample has under 100,000 clones; approximately 90% occur a single time. 5.5% to 9% of the sample comes from the top ten.

This specimen consisted of peripheral blood, obtained on day 0 of MenACWY control vaccination. This sequence uses TRBV4-3 and TRBJ2-7; the D gene is unclear. The TCR sequence derives from an adult in good health. The base sequence is TGCGCCAGCAGCCAAGTGTGGCCGCCCGCCTACGAGCAGTACTTC. Translated, this is CASSQVWPPAYEQYF.